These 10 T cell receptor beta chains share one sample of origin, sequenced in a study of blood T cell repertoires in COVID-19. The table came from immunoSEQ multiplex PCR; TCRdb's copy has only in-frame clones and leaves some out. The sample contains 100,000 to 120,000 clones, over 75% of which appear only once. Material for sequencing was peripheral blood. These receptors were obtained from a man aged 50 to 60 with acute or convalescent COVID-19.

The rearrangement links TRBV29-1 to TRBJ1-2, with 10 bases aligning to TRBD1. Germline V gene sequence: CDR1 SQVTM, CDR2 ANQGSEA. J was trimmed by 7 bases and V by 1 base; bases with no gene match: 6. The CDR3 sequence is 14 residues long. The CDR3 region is CSVEGGTGASGYTF. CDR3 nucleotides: TGCAGCGTTGAAGGCGGGACAGGGGCGAGTGGCTACACCTTC.

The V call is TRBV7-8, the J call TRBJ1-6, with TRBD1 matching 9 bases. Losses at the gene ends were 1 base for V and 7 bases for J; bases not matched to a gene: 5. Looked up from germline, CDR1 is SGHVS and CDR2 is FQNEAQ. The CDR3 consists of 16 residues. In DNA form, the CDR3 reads TGTGCCAGCAGCTTAGGGGGACAGGGCAACAATTCACCCCTCCACTTT. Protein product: CASSLGGQGNNSPLHF. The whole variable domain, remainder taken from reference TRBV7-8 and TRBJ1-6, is GAGVSQSPRYKVAKRGQDVALRCDPISGHVSLFWYQQALGQGPEFLTYFQNEAQLDKSGLPSDRFFAERPEGSVSTLKIQRTQQEDSAVYLCASSLGGQGNNSPLHFGNGTRLTVT.

The CDR3 nucleotides are TGTGCTAGTGGTTTGGTACTGTGGGACAGGGGACATGCTAACTATGGCTACACCTTC. Its translation: CASGLVLWDRGHANYGYTF. This chain connects TRBV12-5 to TRBJ1-2, with 10 positions matching TRBD1. V gave up 0 bases and J gave up 0 bases; unmatched junction bases: 10. This CDR3 contains 19 residues. Germline V gives CDR1 LGHNT, CDR2 FRNRAP.

DNA for the CDR3: TGCGCCAGCAGCTTGGGTAGGGGCTCTGGAAACACCATATATTTT. Encoded protein: CASSLGRGSGNTIYF. V and J are TRBV5-1 and TRBJ1-3; a weak D match, TRBD1 (5 bases). Germline V lookup: CDR1 SGHRS, CDR2 YFSETQ. This CDR3 contains 15 residues. V was pared by 0 bases and J by 0 bases, with 7 bases between.

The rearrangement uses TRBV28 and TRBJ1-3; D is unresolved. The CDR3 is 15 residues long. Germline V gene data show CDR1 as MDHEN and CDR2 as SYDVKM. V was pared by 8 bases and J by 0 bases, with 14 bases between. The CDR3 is CASLRPTGSGNTIYF. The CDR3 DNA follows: TGTGCCAGCCTCCGACCGACGGGCTCTGGAAACACCATATATTTT.

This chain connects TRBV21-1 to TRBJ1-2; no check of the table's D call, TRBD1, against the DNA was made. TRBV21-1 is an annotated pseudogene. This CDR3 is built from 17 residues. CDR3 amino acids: CASSTRSGTGGFDGYTF. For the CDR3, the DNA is TGTGCCAGCAGCACCCGCTCCGGGACAGGGGGCTTCGATGGCTACACCTTC.

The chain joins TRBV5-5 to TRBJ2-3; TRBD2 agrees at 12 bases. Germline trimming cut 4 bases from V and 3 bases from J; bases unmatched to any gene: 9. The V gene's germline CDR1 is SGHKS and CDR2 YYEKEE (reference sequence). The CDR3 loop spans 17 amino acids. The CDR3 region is CASSLGLAGWRTDTQYF. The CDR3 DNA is TGTGCCAGCAGCCTAGGACTAGCGGGGTGGAGGACAGATACGCAGTATTTT.

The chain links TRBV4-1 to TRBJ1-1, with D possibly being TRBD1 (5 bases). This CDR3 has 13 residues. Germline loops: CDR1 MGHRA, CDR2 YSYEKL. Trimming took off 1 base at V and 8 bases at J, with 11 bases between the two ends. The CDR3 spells CASSQVGRREAFF. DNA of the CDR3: TGCGCCAGCAGCCAAGTGGGGCGTCGGGAAGCTTTCTTT.

The chain's CDR3 is CASSQDFWAEQYF. The CDR3, as DNA: TGTGCCAGCAGCCAAGATTTTTGGGCAGAGCAGTACTTC. The chain is built from TRBV3-1 (or the pseudogene TRBV3-2) and TRBJ2-7; D is unclear. Between the trimmed V and J ends, which lost 0 bases and 7 bases, there was a span of 10 bases. Germline V lookup: CDR1 LGHDT, CDR2 YNNKEL (reference sequence). The CDR3 runs to 13 residues.

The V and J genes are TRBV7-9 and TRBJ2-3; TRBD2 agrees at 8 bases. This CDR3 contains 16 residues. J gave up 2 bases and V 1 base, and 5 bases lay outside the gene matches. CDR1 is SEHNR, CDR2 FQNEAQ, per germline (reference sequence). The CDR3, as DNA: TGTGCCAGCAGCTTAGGTGGTAGCGGGGCCACAGATACGCAGTATTTT. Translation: CASSLGGSGATDTQYF.